A single sample gave rise to the 11 T cell receptor beta chains below, sequenced in a study of T cells in Graves' hyperthyroidism and ophthalmopathy. There were TCR beta CDR3 regions amplified from RNA transcripts. HTBI primers were used for first-round RT-PCR of the TCR CDR3. Each CDR3 protein is one row after TCRdb ran MiXCR on the multiplex PCR reads. This table holds approximately 610,000 distinct CDR3 sequences, 16% found once. The material sequenced was blood. These receptors all come from a woman aged 18-29 years with Graves' hyperthyroidism.

The chain couples TRBV9 to TRBJ1-2, with D unclear. Germline V lookup: CDR1 SGDLS, CDR2 YYNGEE. This CDR3 comprises 15 residues. Trimming left V 2 bases short and J 0 bases short, with 11 bases between. DNA for the CDR3: TGTGCCAGCAGCGTCTCACCGATCGCTAACTATGGCTACACCTTC. Amino acids: CASSVSPIANYGYTF.

This sequence joins TRBV7-9 and TRBJ2-7, with D possibly matching TRBD2 (6 bases). The ends were cut back, 5 bases at V and 4 bases at J, with 15 bases in the middle. CDR3 size: 14 residues. Germline CDR1 reads SEHNR; CDR2 reads FQNEAQ (reference sequence). CDR3 in amino acids: CASSLGQAGYEQYF. The CDR3 nucleotides are TGTGCCAGCAGCCTCGGTCAGGCGGGGTACGAGCAGTACTTC.

The chain joins TRBV27 to TRBJ1-5; D is perhaps TRBD1 (5 bases). Between the trimmed V and J ends, which lost 4 bases and 9 bases, there was a span of 25 bases. The germline gives CDR1 MNHEY, CDR2 SMNVEV (reference sequence). The CDR3 sequence is 17 residues long. The CDR3 protein is CASSYIPPGRGLGPQHF. CDR3 in DNA: TGTGCCAGCAGTTACATCCCCCCCGGACGGGGCCTTGGGCCCCAGCATTTT.

This sequence joins TRBV20-1 and TRBJ2-7; possible D gene TRBD2, 5 bases. The CDR3 consists of 14 residues. The V end was cut by 1 base, the J end by 5 bases, with 15 bases between. Germline lookup yields CDR1 DFQATT and CDR2 SNEGSKA (reference sequence). The CDR3 region has the DNA TGCAGTGCTAGAGCGGAGAGGGTAGACCACGAGCAGTACTTC. It specifies CSARAERVDHEQYF.

This clonotype was observed many times. The chain joins TRBV20-1 to TRBJ2-3; 13 nucleotides match TRBD2. CDR3 length: 16 residues. After removal of 4 bases from V and 2 bases from J, the junction contained 6 bases not matched to a gene. Per the germline V gene, CDR1 is DFQATT and CDR2 is SNEGSKA (reference sequence). The CDR3 DNA sequence: TGCAGTGCTACGGGGACTAGCGGGGTTTACACAGATACGCAGTATTTT. It yields the protein CSATGTSGVYTDTQYF.

This clonotype occurred many times. V is TRBV2 and J is TRBJ2-7; possible D gene TRBD2, 6 bases. The CDR3 runs 11 residues. Trimming removed 10 bases from V and 3 bases from J, with 10 bases in between. The V gene's germline CDR1 is SNHLY and CDR2 FYNNEI. The CDR3 reads CAIRDFYEQYF. DNA of the CDR3: TGTGCCATCCGGGACTTCTACGAGCAGTACTTC.

This clonotype was observed a few times. The chain uses TRBV4-1 and TRBJ2-5; 11 positions agree with TRBD2. Losses at the gene ends were 6 bases for V and 5 bases for J; bases not matched to a gene: 5. The CDR3 runs to 14 residues. Per germline, CDR1 MGHRA and CDR2 YSYEKL. The CDR3 DNA is TGCGCCAGCAGTAATAGCGGGGGGGCCGAGACCCAGTACTTC. This gives the protein CASSNSGGAETQYF.

The chain has TRBV7-3 and TRBJ2-1; D gene unclear. The germline V gene has CDR1 SGHTA and CDR2 FQGTGA. The germline V and J ends were trimmed by 2 bases and 4 bases, with 9 bases remaining between them. The CDR3 extends over 14 amino acids. In DNA form, the CDR3 reads TGTGCCAGCAGCTTACAACCCTCGTACAATGAGCAGTTCTTC. Its translation is CASSLQPSYNEQFF.

The rearrangement uses TRBV6-5 and TRBJ1-5; the D is unclear. Germline-derived CDR1 and CDR2 are MNHEY and SVGAGI. V lost 0 bases, J lost 2 bases, and 8 bases lay in between. The CDR3 runs 15 residues. In nucleotides, the CDR3 is TGTGCCAGCAGTTACTCTTGGGCAGGCAATCAGCCCCAGCATTTT. It specifies CASSYSWAGNQPQHF.

This clonotype was detected many times. This chain joins TRBV27 and TRBJ2-1; 8 bases line up with TRBD1. Germline loops: CDR1 MNHEY, CDR2 SMNVEV (reference sequence). The CDR3 consists of 15 residues. The J segment lost 2 bases and the V segment lost 6 bases, leaving 6 bases of the junction unmatched. CDR3 sequence reads: CASSQIRGPYNEQFF. The CDR3 coding sequence is TGTGCCAGCAGCCAAATCAGGGGGCCCTACAATGAGCAGTTCTTC.

This clonotype was detected ten times or more. This chain uses TRBV7-9 with TRBJ2-1; D unclear. The CDR3 consists of 16 residues. V was cut by 6 bases and J by 0 bases, with 15 bases left in between. Germline CDR1 SEHNR, CDR2 FQNEAQ (reference sequence). CDR3 residues: CASRRLTISSYNEQFF. The CDR3 region has the DNA TGTGCCAGCAGGCGACTGACAATAAGCTCCTACAATGAGCAGTTCTTC. Looking up the rest from reference TRBV7-9 and TRBJ2-1 gives the full variable domain: DTGVSQNPRHKITKRGQNVTFRCDPISEHNRLYWYRQTLGQGPEFLTYFQNEAQLEKSRLLSDRFSAERPKGSFSTLEIQRTEQGDSAMYLCASRRLTISSYNEQFFGPGTRLTVL.